Sequencing of this TCR beta chain was carried out in a study of cytomegalovirus exposure and HLA in healthy donors. Findings of the study overall: A previous analysis found most TCR beta V segments productive roughly 87% or roughly 30% of the time.

A word on this clone: Its antigen is not identified. A junction end diverges from the germline sequence, so it may reflect a read error.

PCR involved 60 Vbeta and 13 Jbeta primers. The method was immunoSEQ multiplex PCR; TCRdb's version includes in-frame clones alone and lacks a portion of them. Of roughly 70,000 clones listed, around three quarters were seen once; the top ten hold around 6%. The CDR3 loop spans 12 amino acids. Germline values: CDR1 SEHNR, CDR2 FQNEAQ (reference sequence). This chain uses TRBV7-9 with TRBJ1-2; no definite D call. The sequenced sample was PBMCs. This clonotype was sampled from a man in his fifties in good health and CMV-seronegative. The CDR3 nucleotides are TGTTCCAGCAGCTCGGAGATATATGGCTACACCTTC. Its translation: CSSSSEIYGYTF.